The 4 T cell receptor beta chains below all came from one sample that was sequenced in a study of T-cell reconstitution after alpha-beta-depleted transplantation in children. TCRbeta library preparation incorporated unique molecular identifiers. Each CDR3 protein is one row after TCRdb ran MiXCR on the PCR reads. This table holds approximately 800,000 distinct CDR3 sequences, roughly 15% found once. Material: PBMCs, mostly from graft donor cells, obtained 360 days after TCRalphabeta/CD19-depleted stem cell transplant. The origin of the receptors is a male patient aged 10 to 17 who had a stem cell transplant for acute lymphoblastic leukemia, so the T cells may come from the graft donor.

This clonotype was seen a handful of times. V and J are TRBV7-3 and TRBJ2-7, with TRBD2 matching over 7 bases. The V segment lost 5 bases and the J segment 4 bases; nucleotides outside the gene matches: 11. The CDR3 covers 15 residues. The germline V gene has CDR1 SGHTA and CDR2 FQGTGA. CDR3 bases: TGTGCCAGCAGCCAAGGGGTAGCGGGTGTGTACGAGCAGTACTTC. Translating gives CASSQGVAGVYEQYF.

Only a few counts were recorded for this clonotype. The V gene is TRBV7-6, the J gene TRBJ2-1, with 13 bases matching TRBD2. V lost 5 bases, J lost 0 bases, and 7 bases stayed unmatched. From germline, CDR1 is SGHVS and CDR2 FNYEAQ. The CDR3 spans 18 residues. This chain's CDR3 is CASSPGLAGEISYNEQFF. CDR3 in DNA: TGTGCCAGCAGCCCAGGACTAGCGGGAGAGATCTCCTACAATGAGCAGTTCTTC. Looking up the rest from reference TRBV7-6 and TRBJ2-1 gives the full variable domain: GAGVSQSPRYKVTKRGQDVALRCDPISGHVSLYWYRQALGQGPEFLTYFNYEAQQDKSGLPNDRFSAERPEGSISTLTIQRTEQRDSAMYRCASSPGLAGEISYNEQFFGPGTRLTVL.

This clonotype has only a few counts. The chain joins TRBV5-6 to TRBJ2-5, with D possibly TRBD2 on 6 matching bases. From germline, CDR1 is SGHDT and CDR2 YYEEEE. This CDR3 is built from 15 residues. Trimming removed 1 base from V and 1 base from J, with 11 bases in between. The CDR3 is CASSLLTGVQETQYF. DNA for the CDR3: TGTGCCAGCAGCTTGTTAACGGGGGTCCAAGAGACCCAGTACTTC.

V usage is TRBV4-2 and J usage is TRBJ2-7, with unresolved D. V shed 1 base and J shed 2 bases, with 6 bases lying between them. Per the germline V gene, CDR1 is LGHNA and CDR2 is YNFKEQ. This CDR3 has 13 amino acids. CDR3 bases: TGTGCCAGCAGCCAAGGCCACCCCTACGAGCAGTACTTC. Translated: CASSQGHPYEQYF.